What follows is one TCR beta chain and its context. Antigen specificity is unknown. At one of its ends the junction is not consistent with the germline gene, which may arise from a read error. The sample comes from a study of blood T cells in healthy people across ages. Whole-study findings and limits: Per million T cells, TCR beta diversity dropped roughly linearly as age increased.

There are 14 residues in the CDR3. The germline CDR1 and CDR2 sequences are LGHDT and YNNKEL (reference sequence). A sample-barcoded 5' primer and a J-beta primer mix were used in a second PCR of about 7 to 11 cycles. Per sample, CDR3-containing paired-end reads numbered at least 2.5 million. MiXCR, run by TCRdb on the 5' RACE reads, gives a single entry per CDR3 protein. The sample has roughly 730,000 distinct CDR3 sequences, just over 55% seen once. This TCR was recovered from a man aged 35-49 years in good health. This sequence joins TRBV3-1 and TRBJ1-2, with 11 bases aligning to TRBD1. Input material: blood. The CDR3: CGSSAGQGVYGYTF. The CDR3 DNA sequence: TGTGGCAGCAGCGCGGGACAGGGGGTCTATGGCTACACCTTC.